This T cell receptor (beta chain) stems from a study of shared clonotypes between healthy human individuals. The study, taken as a whole, reports: How much donors shared clonotypes was expected to be affected by sequencing depth.

Germline trimming cut 3 bases from V and 5 bases from J; bases unmatched to any gene: 10. The CDR3 length is 16 residues. Per germline, CDR1 SGHNT and CDR2 YYREEE (reference sequence). Note on this clone: Its antigen remains unidentified.

Division of CD4+ cells produced a CD45RA+ naive subset and a CD45RA-negative memory subset. The method was immunoSEQ multiplex PCR; TCRdb's version includes in-frame clones alone and lacks a portion of them. The sample shows 2.5 million or so clones, around 94% of them seen only once. The receptor's source is a man younger than 30 in good health. The chain carries TRBV5-4 and TRBJ2-5, with 10 bases aligning to TRBD1. The sequenced material came from naive CD4+ T cells sorted from blood. As to subset: CD45RA+ positively selected. CDR3 region: CASSSAADRGQETQYF. CDR3 nucleotides: TGTGCCAGCAGCTCGGCGGCTGACAGGGGGCAGGAGACCCAGTACTTC. Full variable domain (rest looked up from reference TRBV5-4 and TRBJ2-5): ETGVTQSPTHLIKTRGQQVTLRCSSQSGHNTVSWYQQALGQGPQFIFQYYREEENGRGNFPPRFSGLQFPNYSSELNVNALELDDSALYLCASSSAADRGQETQYFGPGTRLLVL.